Shown below are 30 T cell receptor beta chains from a single sample sequenced in a study of PD-L1 blockade in urothelial cancer. TCRdb's copy holds only in-frame clones and misses some; the assay was immunoSEQ multiplex PCR. There are approximately 90,000 clones in the sample; 90% occur only once, and 1.5% to 2% lies in the top ten. Documented time point: pretreatment peripheral blood. Sample: PBMCs, taken around atezolizumab (anti-PD-L1) treatment. The receptors were sampled from a man aged 60-69 years with urothelial cancer.

This chain uses TRBV15 with TRBJ2-1, with D perhaps matching TRBD2 (7 bases). The V and J ends lost 0 bases and 7 bases respectively, with 13 bases between them. Per germline, CDR1 LNHNV and CDR2 YYDKDF (reference sequence). The CDR3 runs to 15 residues. CDR3 nucleotide sequence: TGTGCCACCAGCAGAGAGAGGGGGGGGTGGAATGAGCAGTTCTTC. Translation gives CATSRERGGWNEQFF.

V and J are TRBV9 and TRBJ2-7, with 7 bases lining up with TRBD2. This CDR3 comprises 16 residues. In germline, CDR1 is SGDLS, CDR2 YYNGEE. V gave up 0 bases and J gave up 2 bases; unmatched junction bases: 8. The CDR3 nucleotides read TGTGCCAGCAGCGTAGAGGGGAGGGACGGAACCTACGAGCAGTACTTC. Translating gives CASSVEGRDGTYEQYF.

The CDR3 nucleotides are TGTGCCACCAGCTATCAGACAGGGTCTGGCTACAATGAGCAGTTCTTC. Encoded protein: CATSYQTGSGYNEQFF. The rearrangement uses TRBV15 and TRBJ2-1, with 7 positions matching TRBD1. Unmatched junction bases numbered 10, after V lost 5 bases and J lost 3 bases. Germline CDR1 LNHNV, CDR2 YYDKDF (reference sequence). This CDR3 has 16 amino acids.

This clone is a singleton in its sample. In DNA, the CDR3 is TGCGCCAGCAGCCAATTGGATAGCGGGGGACTCGAGCAGTACTTC. The encoded protein is CASSQLDSGGLEQYF. The rearrangement uses TRBV4-3 and TRBJ2-7; 9 bases are shared with TRBD2. CDR1 is LGHNA and CDR2 is YSLEER in the germline V gene. The V gene end was trimmed by 2 bases and the J gene end by 6 bases; junction bases not matched to a gene: 8. The CDR3 extends over 15 amino acids.

The rearrangement joins TRBV30 to TRBJ2-3, with a tentative D call TRBD2 (6 bases). Germline values: CDR1 GTSNPN, CDR2 SVGIG (reference sequence). V dropped 2 bases and J dropped 0 bases, with 15 bases sitting between them. The length of the CDR3 is 16 residues. As DNA, the CDR3 is TGTGCCTGGAGTCCTAGGAGGGGAGTGAGCACAGATACGCAGTATTTT. The encoded protein is CAWSPRRGVSTDTQYF. The entire variable domain, with the rest obtained from reference TRBV30 and TRBJ2-3, is as follows: SQTIHQWPATLVQPVGSPLSLECTVEGTSNPNLYWYRQAAGRGLQLLFYSVGIGQISSEVPQNLSASRPQDRQFILSSKKLLLSDSGFYLCAWSPRRGVSTDTQYFGPGTRLTVL.

V usage is TRBV9 and J usage is TRBJ2-1, with 11 bases lining up with TRBD2. The CDR3 spans 17 residues. The V gene end was trimmed by 0 bases and the J gene end by 4 bases; junction bases not matched to a gene: 6. Germline lookup yields CDR1 SGDLS and CDR2 YYNGEE. The CDR3 spells CASSVDRGTSGYNEQFF. CDR3 bases: TGTGCCAGCAGCGTAGATCGTGGGACTAGCGGTTACAATGAGCAGTTCTTC.

This clone was seen just once. The V and J genes are TRBV7-2 and TRBJ1-2, with 9 positions matching TRBD1. Trimming at V came to 5 bases and at J to 0 bases, leaving 4 bases not matched to a gene. This CDR3 contains 15 residues. CDR1 and CDR2 (germline): SGHTA, FQGNSA. The CDR3 spells CASSLRQGANYGYTF. The CDR3 coding sequence is TGTGCCAGCAGCCTCCGACAGGGGGCTAACTATGGCTACACCTTC.

CDR3: CSGAAGDTEAFF. DNA of the CDR3: TGCAGCGGGGCGGCCGGGGACACTGAAGCTTTCTTT. V gene TRBV29-1 combines with J gene TRBJ1-1; no firm D call. V lost 7 bases and J 3 bases, leaving 12 bases between the germline ends. Germline values: CDR1 SQVTM, CDR2 ANQGSEA. The CDR3 loop spans 12 amino acids.

This sequence joins TRBV6-5 and TRBJ1-2; 7 bases line up with TRBD1. Germline V gene lookup returns CDR1 MNHEY and CDR2 SVGAGI. This CDR3 is built from 15 residues. V was clipped by 5 bases and J by 5 bases; unmatched bases: 11. Written as DNA, the CDR3 is TGTGCCAGCAGTAAAAGACGGGACAGTCCTTATGGCTACACCTTC. Its protein product is CASSKRRDSPYGYTF.

J is TRBJ2-2 and V is TRBV5-1; 7 bases align to TRBD1. In germline, CDR1 is SGHRS, CDR2 YFSETQ. This CDR3 has 15 residues. V dropped 0 bases and J dropped 4; count of bases not matched to a gene: 3. The CDR3 DNA reads TGCGCCAGCAGCTTGGGAGACAGGGTCACCGGGGAGCTGTTTTTT. Its translation: CASSLGDRVTGELFF.

This rearrangement joins TRBV28 to TRBJ2-5; TRBD1 aligns across 10 bases. The J segment lost 2 bases and the V segment lost 4 bases, leaving 4 bases of the junction unmatched. The V gene's germline CDR1 is MDHEN and CDR2 SYDVKM. The CDR3 sequence is 15 residues long. CDR3 protein: CASSSPGQGQETQYF. In DNA, the CDR3 is TGTGCCAGCAGTTCTCCGGGACAGGGGCAAGAGACCCAGTACTTC.

This clone was seen a few times. This sequence joins TRBV10-3 and TRBJ1-3; the match to TRBD1 covers 11 bases. Germline CDR1 reads ENHRY; CDR2 reads SYGVKD. The CDR3 runs to 15 residues. V gave up 9 bases and J gave up 2 bases; unmatched junction bases: 6. CDR3 protein: CAIRRDRGTGNTIYF. In DNA, the CDR3 is TGTGCCATTCGCCGGGACAGGGGGACTGGAAACACCATATATTTT.

This chain links TRBV10-3 with TRBJ2-2; 9 nucleotides align to TRBD1. This CDR3 region has 16 residues. Unmatched junction bases numbered 8, after V lost 6 bases and J lost 3 bases. The V gene's germline CDR1 is ENHRY and CDR2 SYGVKD. The CDR3, as DNA: TGTGCCATCAGCGCCGGGACAGGGTCGGACACCGGGGAGCTGTTTTTT. This sequence encodes CAISAGTGSDTGELFF.

The rearrangement links TRBV28 to TRBJ2-5; TRBD2 agrees at 8 bases. Germline trimming cut 5 bases from V and 6 bases from J; bases unmatched to any gene: 5. This CDR3 has 13 residues. The germline gives CDR1 MDHEN, CDR2 SYDVKM. The CDR3 DNA reads TGTGCCAGCAGTCGGGGGGGGCGGAAGACCCAGTACTTC. It is translated as CASSRGGRKTQYF. Looking up the rest from reference TRBV28 and TRBJ2-5 gives the full variable domain: DVKVTQSSRYLVKRTGEKVFLECVQDMDHENMFWYRQDPGLGLRLIYFSYDVKMKEKGDIPEGYSVSREKKERFSLILESASTNQTSMYLCASSRGGRKTQYFGPGTRLLVL.

V and J are TRBV2 and TRBJ2-2, with D uncertain. Trimming cost V 4 bases and J 7 bases, with 13 bases left between them. Per germline, CDR1 SNHLY and CDR2 FYNNEI. The CDR3 contains 14 residues. The CDR3 sequence is CASSVEYSNGELFF. Here the CDR3 DNA reads TGTGCCAGCAGTGTTGAGTACTCTAACGGGGAGCTGTTTTTT.

The chain has TRBV7-2 and TRBJ2-2, with 8 bases lining up with TRBD2. The junction had 13 bases not matched to a gene; V was cut back by 5 bases and J by 8 bases. From germline, CDR1 is SGHTA and CDR2 FQGNSA. This CDR3 has 16 amino acids. This chain's CDR3 is CASSKTAGTRTGELFF. DNA of the CDR3: TGTGCCAGCAGCAAAACCGCCGGGACTAGGACTGGGGAGCTGTTTTTT.

J is TRBJ2-5 and V is TRBV7-9, with 9 bases lining up with TRBD2. J gave up 6 bases and V 5 bases, and 10 bases lay outside the gene matches. The CDR3 length is 15 residues. From germline, CDR1 is SEHNR and CDR2 FQNEAQ (reference sequence). The CDR3 loop is CASSELSGGTKTQYF. DNA of the CDR3: TGTGCCAGCAGCGAGCTAAGCGGGGGGACGAAGACCCAGTACTTC.

The chain links TRBV19 to TRBJ2-5, with 12 bases identical to TRBD2. Germline V gives CDR1 LNHDA, CDR2 SQIVND (reference sequence). The trim removed 3 bases at V and 4 bases at J, leaving 9 bases unmatched. The CDR3 contains 17 residues. The CDR3 sequence is CASSMGLAGLGVETQYF. CDR3 nucleotides: TGTGCCAGTAGTATGGGACTAGCGGGCCTCGGAGTAGAGACCCAGTACTTC.

The chain is built from TRBV10-1 and TRBJ2-1, with D unclear. The CDR3 length is 14 residues. Germline lookup yields CDR1 WNHNN and CDR2 SYGVQD (reference sequence). V gave up 3 bases and J gave up 4 bases, with 10 bases separating them. CDR3 region: CASSDGGQYNEQFF. DNA for the CDR3: TGCGCCAGCAGTGACGGCGGTCAATACAATGAGCAGTTCTTC.

The genes are TRBV9 and TRBJ2-2; tentatively, D is TRBD2 (5 bases). CDR3 length: 16 amino acids. CDR1 SGDLS and CDR2 YYNGEE come from the germline V gene. Between the trimmed V and J ends, which lost 0 bases and 6 bases, there was a span of 15 bases. The CDR3 loop is CASSVADLTGSGELFF. For the CDR3, the DNA is TGTGCCAGCAGCGTAGCGGACCTTACGGGATCCGGGGAGCTGTTTTTT.

V and J are TRBV6-5 and TRBJ2-5; 8 nucleotides line up with TRBD1. This CDR3 has 15 amino acids. In germline, CDR1 is MNHEY, CDR2 SVGAGI. Trimming cost V 2 bases and J 2 bases; bases outside gene matches: 4. CDR3 bases: TGTGCCAGCAGTTACCTCGGACAGGGACAAGAGACCCAGTACTTC. Translating it yields CASSYLGQGQETQYF.

This clone was observed a single time. V and J are TRBV11-2 and TRBJ1-6; D unresolved. Germline V gene sequence: CDR1 SGHAT, CDR2 FQNNGV. CDR3 length: 16 residues. V was shortened by 5 bases and J by 7 bases, with 18 bases between the two germline ends. In DNA form, the CDR3 reads TGTGCCAGCAGCCTTAACGAAAGGACGGGGAATTCACCCCTCCACTTT. Amino acids: CASSLNERTGNSPLHF.

The rearrangement uses TRBV5-1 and TRBJ2-5; 9 bases fit TRBD1. Germline CDR1 SGHRS, CDR2 YFSETQ. V trimming: 3 bases; J trimming: 5 bases; junction bases outside the gene matches: 5. There are 14 residues in the CDR3. The CDR3 here is CASSWGTGRETQYF. The CDR3 region has the DNA TGCGCCAGCAGCTGGGGGACAGGGCGGGAGACCCAGTACTTC.

The chain employs TRBV7-2 and TRBJ2-3, with TRBD2 matching over 9 bases. CDR1 is SGHTA and CDR2 is FQGNSA in the germline V gene. The V and J ends lost 5 bases and 6 bases, in that order; junction bases with no gene match: 12. The CDR3 runs 16 residues. The chain's CDR3 is CASSLRLAGTRDTQYF. The CDR3 DNA follows: TGTGCCAGCAGCCTAAGGCTAGCGGGGACGCGGGATACGCAGTATTTT.

The J gene is TRBJ2-7, the V gene TRBV2; tentative D call: TRBD1 (5 bases). Trimming took off 4 bases at V and 3 bases at J, with 7 bases between the two ends. The germline V gene has CDR1 SNHLY and CDR2 FYNNEI. This CDR3 contains 12 residues. CDR3 in amino acids: CASSGQRYEQYF. The CDR3 DNA sequence: TGTGCCAGCAGTGGACAGCGCTACGAGCAGTACTTC.

The chain links TRBV28 to TRBJ2-1, with a possible D match to TRBD2 (6 bases). In germline, CDR1 is MDHEN, CDR2 SYDVKM. V gave up 11 bases and J gave up 3 bases, with 17 bases separating them. This CDR3 region has 14 residues. The CDR3 coding sequence is TGTGCCGCGGGGCCCGGGATCAACTACAATGAGCAGTTCTTC. Protein: CAAGPGINYNEQFF.

The V call is TRBV13, the J call TRBJ2-1; D possibly corresponds to TRBD2 (6 bases). Trimming removed 2 bases at V and 3 bases at J, with 17 bases between. Germline CDR1 reads PRHDT; CDR2 reads FYEKMQ (reference sequence). The CDR3 is 17 residues long. The CDR3 DNA follows: TGTGCCAGCAGCTTACGAAGGAGGACTACCCACTACAATGAGCAGTTCTTC. This gives the protein CASSLRRRTTHYNEQFF.

The chain recombines TRBV5-8 with TRBJ2-1, with 7 bases identical to TRBD2. The trim removed 0 bases at V and 7 bases at J, leaving 4 bases unmatched. This CDR3 has 14 residues. The V gene's germline CDR1 is SGHTS and CDR2 YDEGEE. Written as DNA, the CDR3 is TGTGCCAGCAGCTTGGAGGGACTACAAAATGAGCAGTTCTTC. Encoded protein: CASSLEGLQNEQFF.

This chain uses TRBV6-1 with TRBJ1-2; no firm D call. Trimming took 6 bases from V and 5 from J, leaving 19 bases between them. The CDR3 is 15 amino acids. CDR1 MNHNS and CDR2 SASEGT come from the germline V gene. This chain's CDR3 is CASSLRGRQLYGYTF. CDR3 DNA sequence: TGTGCCAGCAGCCTAAGAGGGAGGCAGCTATATGGCTACACCTTC.

The rearrangement joins TRBV5-1 to TRBJ1-1, with 10 bases lining up with TRBD1. The V gene end was trimmed by 6 bases and the J gene end by 7 bases; junction bases not matched to a gene: 15. Germline V lookup: CDR1 SGHRS, CDR2 YFSETQ. The CDR3 sequence is 16 residues long. CDR3 in amino acids: CASIKGTGEGYGEAFF. The CDR3 coding sequence is TGCGCCAGCATAAAGGGGACAGGGGAAGGGTACGGTGAAGCTTTCTTT.